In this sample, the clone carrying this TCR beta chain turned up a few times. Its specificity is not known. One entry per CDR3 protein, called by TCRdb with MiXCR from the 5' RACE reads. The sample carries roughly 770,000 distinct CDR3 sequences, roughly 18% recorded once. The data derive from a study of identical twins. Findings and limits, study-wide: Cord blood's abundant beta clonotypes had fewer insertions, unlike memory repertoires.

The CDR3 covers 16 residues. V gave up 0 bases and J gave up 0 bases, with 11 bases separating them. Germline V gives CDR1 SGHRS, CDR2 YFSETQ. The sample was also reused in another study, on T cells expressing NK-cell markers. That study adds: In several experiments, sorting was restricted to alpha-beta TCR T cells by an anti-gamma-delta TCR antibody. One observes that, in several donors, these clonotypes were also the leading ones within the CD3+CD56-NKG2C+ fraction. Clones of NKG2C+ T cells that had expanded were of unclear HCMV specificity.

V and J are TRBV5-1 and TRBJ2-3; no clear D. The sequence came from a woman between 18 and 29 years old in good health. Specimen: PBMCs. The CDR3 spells CASSLGSGDSTDTQYF. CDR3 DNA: TGCGCCAGCAGCTTGGGTTCGGGCGACAGCACAGATACGCAGTATTTT. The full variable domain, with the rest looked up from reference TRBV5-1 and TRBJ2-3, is KAGVTQTPRYLIKTRGQQVTLSCSPISGHRSVSWYQQTPGQGLQFLFEYFSETQRNKGNFPGRFSGRQFSNSRSEMNVSTLELGDSALYLCASSLGSGDSTDTQYFGPGTRLTVL.